Listed here are 16 T cell receptor beta chains from one sample, sequenced in a study of T cell responses to AZD1222 COVID-19 vaccine. Sequencing used immunoSEQ multiplex PCR; TCRdb keeps in-frame clones, though not all of them. Found here are 100,000 to 150,000 clones, under 90% of them singletons; the top ten hold 20% to 25%. The sample was peripheral blood, taken on day 0 of AZD1222 vaccination. These receptors all stem from an adult in good health.

The gene calls are TRBV2 and TRBJ2-5; 8 nucleotides align to TRBD1. The CDR3 has 13 amino acids. The J segment lost 7 bases and the V segment lost 8 bases, leaving 9 bases of the junction unmatched. Germline V gene sequence: CDR1 SNHLY, CDR2 FYNNEI. DNA for the CDR3: TGTGCCAGCGCCCAGGGGGCTCCGGTGACCCAGTACTTC. Protein product: CASAQGAPVTQYF.

The rearrangement joins TRBV9 to TRBJ2-1, with 8 bases that match TRBD2. The germline V gene encodes CDR1 SGDLS and CDR2 YYNGEE. The V segment lost 3 bases and the J segment 2 bases; nucleotides outside the gene matches: 7. There are 16 residues in the CDR3. CDR3 bases: TGTGCCAGCAGCGCCTCCCTAGCGGGCGCCTACAATGAGCAGTTCTTC. Translation: CASSASLAGAYNEQFF.

In its sample, this clone was seen a few times. This chain links TRBV28 with TRBJ2-4; TRBD2 is a possible D gene (6 bases). The CDR3 contains 15 residues. Deletions cut 0 bases from V and 5 bases from J, with 11 bases between. Germline assignment: CDR1 MDHEN and CDR2 SYDVKM. The chain's CDR3 is CASSLWHGGQNIQYF. The CDR3 DNA sequence: TGTGCCAGCAGTTTATGGCACGGGGGACAAAACATTCAGTACTTC. Filled out from reference TRBV28 and TRBJ2-4, the complete variable domain reads DVKVTQSSRYLVKRTGEKVFLECVQDMDHENMFWYRQDPGLGLRLIYFSYDVKMKEKGDIPEGYSVSREKKERFSLILESASTNQTSMYLCASSLWHGGQNIQYFGAGTRLSVL.

The chain carries TRBV29-1 and TRBJ1-5; 7 bases line up with TRBD1. This CDR3 spans 14 amino acids. The germline V gene has CDR1 SQVTM and CDR2 ANQGSEA. V was pared by 5 bases and J by 0 bases, with 4 bases of the junction left unmatched. The CDR3 loop is CSVTGTDSNQPQHF. The DNA for the CDR3 is TGCAGCGTTACCGGGACAGATAGCAATCAGCCCCAGCATTTT.

The V and J genes are TRBV10-3 and TRBJ2-1; 9 bases line up with TRBD1. Germline trimming cut 6 bases from V and 5 bases from J; bases unmatched to any gene: 5. The CDR3 has 14 residues. Germline values: CDR1 ENHRY, CDR2 SYGVKD. The CDR3 spells CAISTGTGNNEQFF. Written as DNA, the CDR3 is TGTGCCATCAGCACCGGGACAGGGAACAATGAGCAGTTCTTC.

The chain carries TRBV10-2 and TRBJ2-7, with 9 positions matching TRBD1. The CDR3 is 14 residues long. CDR1 is WSHSY, CDR2 SAAADI, per germline. V gave up 6 bases and J gave up 3 bases; unmatched junction bases: 6. The DNA for the CDR3 is TGCGCCAGCAGATCCGACAGGGGGGGCTACGAGCAGTACTTC. Protein: CASRSDRGGYEQYF.

This sequence joins TRBV6-2 or TRBV6-3 and TRBJ1-3; D unclear. V was trimmed by 5 bases and J by 3 bases, leaving 11 bases between them. Germline V CDR1 and CDR2: MNHEY, SVGEGT. The CDR3 runs 14 residues. For the CDR3, the DNA is TGTGCCAGCAGTGGGCAGTCCGTTGGAAACACCATATATTTT. Translated, it gives CASSGQSVGNTIYF.

This clone was recorded a few times. This chain joins TRBV18 and TRBJ1-5, with D unclear. The length of the CDR3 is 13 residues. Germline V lookup: CDR1 KGHSH, CDR2 LQKENI. Trimming pared 2 bases from V and 5 bases from J, leaving 7 bases between. CDR3 bases: TGTGCCAGCTCACCAGATATGGATCAGCCCCAGCATTTT. Translating it yields CASSPDMDQPQHF.

The rearrangement links TRBV12-5 to TRBJ2-1; TRBD2 matches at 8 bases. CDR3 length: 14 amino acids. The germline CDR1 and CDR2 sequences are LGHNT and FRNRAP. With V trimmed by 5 bases and J by 6 bases, 6 bases remained unmatched. The CDR3 sequence is CASGPGLGINEQFF. In DNA form, the CDR3 reads TGTGCTAGTGGTCCGGGACTAGGCATCAATGAGCAGTTCTTC.

This clone was seen just once. V is TRBV11-2 and J is TRBJ1-1; D not certain. Germline V gives CDR1 SGHAT, CDR2 FQNNGV. This CDR3 contains 15 residues. V was shortened by 4 bases and J by 0 bases, with 12 bases between the two germline ends. This chain's CDR3 is CASSWAGRMNTEAFF. DNA for the CDR3: TGTGCCAGCAGCTGGGCCGGACGGATGAACACTGAAGCTTTCTTT.

V and J are TRBV5-1 and TRBJ1-1; 8 bases are a match to TRBD1. V was pared by 3 bases and J by 5 bases, with 15 bases of the junction left unmatched. CDR3 length: 17 amino acids. Germline V CDR1 and CDR2: SGHRS, YFSETQ. CDR3 residues: CASSWGGQGAGGTEAFF. In DNA form, the CDR3 reads TGCGCCAGCAGCTGGGGCGGCCAGGGGGCAGGAGGAACTGAAGCTTTCTTT.

This rearrangement joins TRBV10-1 to TRBJ2-1; D tentatively reads TRBD1 or TRBD2 (5 bases each). The V end lost 3 bases, the J end lost 9 bases, and 24 bases lay between the germline ends. The CDR3 runs to 17 residues. The germline gives CDR1 WNHNN, CDR2 SYGVQD (reference sequence). CDR3 coding DNA: TGCGCCAGCAGTGATATTGGGCGGGCAGGGCCTCCGGTTGAGCAGTTCTTC. Translated: CASSDIGRAGPPVEQFF.

The V call is TRBV6-6, the J call TRBJ2-7, with 10 positions matching TRBD1. The trim removed 5 bases at V and 2 bases at J, leaving 12 bases unmatched. CDR3 size: 17 residues. The germline V gene encodes CDR1 MNHNY and CDR2 SVGAGI (reference sequence). The DNA of the CDR3 is TGTGCCAGCAGTCCAATAGTGTGGGACAGGGGTACCTACGAGCAGTACTTC. This translates into CASSPIVWDRGTYEQYF.

The chain employs TRBV19 and TRBJ2-5, with D uncertain. The V end lost 2 bases, the J end lost 0 bases, and 4 bases lay between the germline ends. The CDR3 is made up of 13 amino acids. CDR1 is LNHDA, CDR2 SQIVND, per germline (reference sequence). For the CDR3, the DNA is TGTGCCAGTAGTATACGGAACCAAGAGACCCAGTACTTC. Encoded protein: CASSIRNQETQYF.

The chain uses TRBV12-3 or TRBV12-4 and TRBJ1-2; 8 nucleotides agree with TRBD1. Germline trimming cut 7 bases from V and 8 bases from J; bases unmatched to any gene: 9. CDR3 length: 13 amino acids. The DNA for the CDR3 is TGTGCCAGCACCTTCCCTCAGGGGGCGGGCTACACCTTC. Translated: CASTFPQGAGYTF.

This clone turned up a few times. The rearrangement uses TRBV28 and TRBJ1-2; the D is unclear. CDR3 length equals 16 residues. V lost 7 bases, J lost 0 bases, and 18 bases lay in between. CDR1 and CDR2 from the germline V gene are MDHEN and SYDVKM. This chain's CDR3 is CASTPRGVKANYGYTF. In DNA, the CDR3 is TGTGCCAGCACCCCCCGAGGTGTTAAAGCTAACTATGGCTACACCTTC.